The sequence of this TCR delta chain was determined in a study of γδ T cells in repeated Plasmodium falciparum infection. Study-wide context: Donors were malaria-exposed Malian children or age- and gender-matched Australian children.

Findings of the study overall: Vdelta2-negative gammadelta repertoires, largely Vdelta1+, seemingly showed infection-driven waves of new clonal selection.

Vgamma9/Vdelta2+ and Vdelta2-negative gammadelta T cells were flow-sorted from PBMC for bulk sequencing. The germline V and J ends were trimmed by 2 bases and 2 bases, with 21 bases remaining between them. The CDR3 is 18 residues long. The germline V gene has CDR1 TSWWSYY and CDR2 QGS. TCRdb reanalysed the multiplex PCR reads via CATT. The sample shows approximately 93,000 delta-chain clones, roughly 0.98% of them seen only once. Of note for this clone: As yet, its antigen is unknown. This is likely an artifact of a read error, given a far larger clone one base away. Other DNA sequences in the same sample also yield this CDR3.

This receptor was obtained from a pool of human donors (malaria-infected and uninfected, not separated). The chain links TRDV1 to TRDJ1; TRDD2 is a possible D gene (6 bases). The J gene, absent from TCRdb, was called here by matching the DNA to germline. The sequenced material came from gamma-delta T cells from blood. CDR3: CALGERLFLLPVTDKLIF. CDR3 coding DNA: TGTGCTCTTGGGGAAAGATTATTCCTCCTACCGGTTACCGATAAACTCATCTTT.